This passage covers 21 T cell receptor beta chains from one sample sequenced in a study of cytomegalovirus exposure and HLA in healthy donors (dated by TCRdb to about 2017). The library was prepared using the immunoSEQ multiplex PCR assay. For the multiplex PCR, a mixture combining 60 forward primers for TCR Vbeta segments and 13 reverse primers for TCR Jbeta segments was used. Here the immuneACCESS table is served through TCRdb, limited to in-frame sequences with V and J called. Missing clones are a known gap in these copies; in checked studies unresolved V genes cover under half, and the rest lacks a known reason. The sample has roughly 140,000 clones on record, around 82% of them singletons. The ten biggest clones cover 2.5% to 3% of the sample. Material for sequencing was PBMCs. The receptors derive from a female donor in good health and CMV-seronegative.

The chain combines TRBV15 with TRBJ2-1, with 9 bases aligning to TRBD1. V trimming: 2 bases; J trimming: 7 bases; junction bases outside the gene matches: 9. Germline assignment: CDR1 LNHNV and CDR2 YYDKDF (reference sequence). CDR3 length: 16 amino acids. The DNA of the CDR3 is TGTGCCACCAGCAGAACAGGACAGGGGAAAAGTAATGAGCAGTTCTTC. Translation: CATSRTGQGKSNEQFF.

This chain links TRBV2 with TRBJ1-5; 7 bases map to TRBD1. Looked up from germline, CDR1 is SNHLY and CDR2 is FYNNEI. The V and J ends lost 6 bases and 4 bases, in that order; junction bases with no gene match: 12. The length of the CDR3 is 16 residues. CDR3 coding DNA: TGTGCCAGCAGGTTGGATGAGGGGGCGCGGAATCAGCCCCAGCATTTT. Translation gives CASRLDEGARNQPQHF.

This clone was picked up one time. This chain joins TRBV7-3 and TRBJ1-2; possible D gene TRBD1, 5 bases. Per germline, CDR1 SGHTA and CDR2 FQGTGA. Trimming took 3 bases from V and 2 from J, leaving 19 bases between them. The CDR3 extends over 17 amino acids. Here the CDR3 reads CASSFTTDGHANYGYTF. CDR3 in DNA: TGTGCCAGCAGCTTCACCACGGACGGACATGCCAACTATGGCTACACCTTC.

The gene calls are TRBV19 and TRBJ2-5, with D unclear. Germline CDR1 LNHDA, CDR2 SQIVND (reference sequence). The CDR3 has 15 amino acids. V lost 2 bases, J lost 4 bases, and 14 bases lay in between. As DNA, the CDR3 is TGTGCCAGTAGTATAACCCCATGGCCAGGAGAGACCCAGTACTTC. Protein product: CASSITPWPGETQYF.

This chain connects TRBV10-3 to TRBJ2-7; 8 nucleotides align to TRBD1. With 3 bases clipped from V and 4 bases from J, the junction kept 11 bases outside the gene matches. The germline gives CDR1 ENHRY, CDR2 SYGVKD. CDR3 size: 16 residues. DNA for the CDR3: TGTGCCATCAGTGACTCAGGACAGGGCAAACGGTACGAGCAGTACTTC. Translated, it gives CAISDSGQGKRYEQYF.

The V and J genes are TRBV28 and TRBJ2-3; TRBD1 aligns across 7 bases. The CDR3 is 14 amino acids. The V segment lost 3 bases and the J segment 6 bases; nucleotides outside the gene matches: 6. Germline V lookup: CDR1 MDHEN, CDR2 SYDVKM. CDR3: CASSLTGWGDTQYF. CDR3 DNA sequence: TGTGCCAGCAGTTTGACAGGGTGGGGGGATACGCAGTATTTT.

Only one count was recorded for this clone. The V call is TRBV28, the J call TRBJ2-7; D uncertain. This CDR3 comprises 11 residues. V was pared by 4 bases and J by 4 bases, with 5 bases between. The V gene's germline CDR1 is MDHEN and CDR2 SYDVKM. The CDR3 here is CASSSTYEQYF. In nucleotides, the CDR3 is TGTGCCAGCAGTTCGACTTACGAGCAGTACTTC.

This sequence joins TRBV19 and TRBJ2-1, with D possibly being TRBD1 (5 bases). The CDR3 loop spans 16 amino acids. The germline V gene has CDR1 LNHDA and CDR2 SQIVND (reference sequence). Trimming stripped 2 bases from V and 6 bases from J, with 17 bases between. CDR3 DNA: TGTGCCAGTAGTATACGTCACACAGCAGGGTCCAATGAGCAGTTCTTC. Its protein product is CASSIRHTAGSNEQFF.

CDR3 nucleotides: TGTGCCAGCAGCAGAGGACAGGTGCCTAATGAAAAACTGTTTTTT. Protein: CASSRGQVPNEKLFF. V is TRBV11-2 and J is TRBJ1-4; TRBD1 aligns across 7 bases. Germline V lookup: CDR1 SGHAT, CDR2 FQNNGV. The CDR3 contains 15 residues. The V segment lost 5 bases and the J segment 3 bases; nucleotides outside the gene matches: 6.

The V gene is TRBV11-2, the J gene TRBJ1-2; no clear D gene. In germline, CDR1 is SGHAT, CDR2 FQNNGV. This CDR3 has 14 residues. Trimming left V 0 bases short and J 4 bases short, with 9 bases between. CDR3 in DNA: TGTGCCAGCAGCTTAGACCCACAGCCCTATGGCTACACCTTC. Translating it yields CASSLDPQPYGYTF. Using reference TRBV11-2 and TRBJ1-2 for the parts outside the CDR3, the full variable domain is EAGVAQSPRYKIIEKRQSVAFWCNPISGHATLYWYQQILGQGPKLLIQFQNNGVVDDSQLPKDRFSAERLKGVDSTLKIQPAKLEDSAVYLCASSLDPQPYGYTFGSGTRLTVV.

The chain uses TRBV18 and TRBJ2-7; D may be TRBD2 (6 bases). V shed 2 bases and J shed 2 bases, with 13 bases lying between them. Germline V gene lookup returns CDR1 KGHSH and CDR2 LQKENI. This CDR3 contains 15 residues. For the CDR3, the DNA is TGTGCCAGCTCACCAGCGAGCGGGTTTACCTACGAGCAGTACTTC. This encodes CASSPASGFTYEQYF.

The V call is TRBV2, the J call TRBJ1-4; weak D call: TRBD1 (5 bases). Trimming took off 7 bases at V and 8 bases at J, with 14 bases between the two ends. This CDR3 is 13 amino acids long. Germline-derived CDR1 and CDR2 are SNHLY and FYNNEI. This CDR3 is CASNAGIGEKLFF. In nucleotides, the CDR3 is TGTGCCAGCAATGCAGGGATAGGGGAAAAACTGTTTTTT.

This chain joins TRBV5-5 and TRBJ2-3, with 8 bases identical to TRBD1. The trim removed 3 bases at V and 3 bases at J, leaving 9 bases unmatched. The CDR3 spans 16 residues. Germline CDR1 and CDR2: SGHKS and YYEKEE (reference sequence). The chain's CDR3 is CASSSGQGGRTDTQYF. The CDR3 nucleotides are TGTGCCAGCAGCTCTGGACAGGGTGGGAGGACAGATACGCAGTATTTT.

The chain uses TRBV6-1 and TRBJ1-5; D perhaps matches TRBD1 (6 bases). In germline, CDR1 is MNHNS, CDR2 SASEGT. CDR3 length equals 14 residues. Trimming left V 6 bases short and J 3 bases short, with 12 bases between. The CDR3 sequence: CASSATGFNQPQHF. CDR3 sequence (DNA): TGTGCCAGCAGCGCGACAGGATTCAATCAGCCCCAGCATTTT.

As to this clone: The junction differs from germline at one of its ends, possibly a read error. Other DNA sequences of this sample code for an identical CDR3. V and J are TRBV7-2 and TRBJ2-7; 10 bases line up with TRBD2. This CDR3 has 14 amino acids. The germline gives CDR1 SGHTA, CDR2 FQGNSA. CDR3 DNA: TGTGCCAGCAGCCTCAGCGGGGGGGCTTACGAGCAGTACTTT. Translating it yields CASSLSGGAYEQYF.

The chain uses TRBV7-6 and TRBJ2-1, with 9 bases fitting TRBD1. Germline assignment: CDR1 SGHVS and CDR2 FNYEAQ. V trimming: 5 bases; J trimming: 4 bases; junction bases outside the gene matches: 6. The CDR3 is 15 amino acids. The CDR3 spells CASSLTGGPYNEQFF. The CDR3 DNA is TGTGCCAGCAGCCTGACAGGGGGGCCGTACAATGAGCAGTTCTTC.

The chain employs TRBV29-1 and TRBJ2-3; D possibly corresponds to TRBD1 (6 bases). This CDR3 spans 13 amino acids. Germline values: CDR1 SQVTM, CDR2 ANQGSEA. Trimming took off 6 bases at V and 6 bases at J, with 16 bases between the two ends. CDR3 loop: CSVEDWGPDTQYF. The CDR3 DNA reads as TGCAGCGTCGAGGACTGGGGGCCGGATACGCAGTATTTT.

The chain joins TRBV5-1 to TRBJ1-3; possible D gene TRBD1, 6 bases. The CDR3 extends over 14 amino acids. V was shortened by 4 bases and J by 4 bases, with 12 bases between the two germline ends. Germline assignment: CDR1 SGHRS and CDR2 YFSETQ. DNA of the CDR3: TGCGCCAGCAGCCCAGGGGTTCCGGGAAACACCATATATTTT. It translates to CASSPGVPGNTIYF.

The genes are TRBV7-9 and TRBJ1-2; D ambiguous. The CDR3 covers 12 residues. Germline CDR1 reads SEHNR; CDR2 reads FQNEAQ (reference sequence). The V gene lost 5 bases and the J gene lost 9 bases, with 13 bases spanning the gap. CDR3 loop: CASSPSRSSYTF. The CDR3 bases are TGTGCCAGCAGCCCCTCCAGGTCTAGCTACACCTTC.

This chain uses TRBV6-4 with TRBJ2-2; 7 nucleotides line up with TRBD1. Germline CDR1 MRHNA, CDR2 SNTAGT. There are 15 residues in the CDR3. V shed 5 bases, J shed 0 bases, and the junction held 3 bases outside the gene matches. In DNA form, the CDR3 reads TGTGCCAGCAGTAGACAGGGCTCGAACACCGGGGAGCTGTTTTTT. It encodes CASSRQGSNTGELFF.

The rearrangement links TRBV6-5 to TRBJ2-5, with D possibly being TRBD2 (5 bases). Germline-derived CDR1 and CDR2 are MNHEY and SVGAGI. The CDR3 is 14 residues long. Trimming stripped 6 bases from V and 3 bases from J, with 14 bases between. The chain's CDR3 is CASSGSAGEETQYF. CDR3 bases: TGTGCCAGCAGCGGATCGGCGGGTGAAGAGACCCAGTACTTC.